This T cell receptor beta chain was retrieved from a study of shared clonotypes between healthy human individuals. Concerning this clone: The sample contains more than one DNA sequence encoding this CDR3.

Naive CD8 populations comprised CD45RO-negative cells positively selected for CCR7, excluding terminally differentiated effector memory CD45RA+ cells. A deep-level run was used for the assay. A 200 ng quantity of DNA, 29,000 or so T cell genomes, went into the sorted-subset replicate PCRs. Data came from immunoSEQ multiplex PCR; TCRdb stores just in-frame clones and leaves some out. The data contain over 2 million clones, less than 95% of them singletons. The CDR3 spans 11 residues. CDR1 is MDHEN, CDR2 SYDVKM, per germline. V lost 2 bases, J lost 9 bases, and 2 bases lay in between. This clonotype was obtained from a man younger than 30 in good health. The chain recombines TRBV28 with TRBJ1-6; D gene uncertain. Material: naive CD8+ T cells sorted from blood. For the CDR3, the DNA is TGTGCCAGCAGTTTAGGTTCACCCCTCCACTTT. This gives the protein CASSLGSPLHF.